The next 9 T cell receptor beta chains were all read from a single sample in a study of regulatory T cells in long-lasting Graves disease. Library construction for TCR beta used iRepertoire HTBI primers and Arm-PCR of CDR3 regions. TCRdb re-called the multiplex PCR reads with MiXCR, one entry per CDR3 protein. The sample has 300,000 to 400,000 distinct CDR3 sequences, around 20% seen once. Time point specified: persistent/refractory GD, antithyroid drugs over 5 years with positive TRAb. Isolated PBMC RNA provided the starting material for the TCR library. The material was peripheral blood mononuclear cells (PBMCs), obtained when the disease was refractory, from a patient treated with antithyroid drugs. The receptors originated from a female donor with Graves disease.

This clonotype has ten or more counts. The chain couples TRBV12-3 or TRBV12-4 to TRBJ2-7; D gene unclear. V lost 6 bases and J lost 7, with 13 bases in between. This CDR3 is built from 12 residues. CDR3 amino acids: CASRDKSREQYF. CDR3 nucleotides: TGTGCCAGCAGAGATAAGAGTAGGGAGCAGTACTTC.

This clonotype appeared many times. The chain links TRBV2 to TRBJ1-2; D is possibly TRBD1 (6 bases). V was trimmed by 6 bases and J by 1 base, leaving 15 bases between them. Germline V gene lookup returns CDR1 SNHLY and CDR2 FYNNEI. The CDR3 has 15 amino acids. This CDR3 reads CASSRQVVYNYGYTF. The DNA for the CDR3 is TGTGCCAGCAGCCGACAGGTGGTATATAACTATGGCTACACCTTC.

There are a few counts of this clonotype. V is TRBV20-1 and J is TRBJ1-6; tentative D call: TRBD1 (6 bases). V lost 0 bases and J 11 bases, leaving 17 bases between the germline ends. There are 15 residues in the CDR3. Germline CDR1 reads DFQATT; CDR2 reads SNEGSKA (reference sequence). In DNA form, the CDR3 reads TGCAGTGCTAGAGAGAGGGGGGGACTGAGGGCACCCCTCCACTTT. Protein sequence: CSARERGGLRAPLHF.

This clonotype was seen at least ten times. The chain employs TRBV10-3 and TRBJ1-1; D not resolved. The V end was cut by 6 bases, the J end by 5 bases, with 7 bases between. The CDR3 covers 11 residues. The V gene's germline CDR1 is ENHRY and CDR2 SYGVKD. CDR3 nucleotide sequence: TGTGCCATCAGGGAGAGGACTGAAGCTTTCTTT. The encoded protein is CAIRERTEAFF.

This clonotype was detected many times. This chain uses TRBV12-3 or TRBV12-4 with TRBJ2-5; D unclear. With 5 bases removed from V and 0 bases from J, the gap between germline ends came to 16 bases. The CDR3 spans 16 residues. In DNA, the CDR3 is TGTGCCAGCAGTCTATCAGAGGCAACGTACCAAGAGACCCAGTACTTC. Its translation: CASSLSEATYQETQYF.

This clonotype was picked up many times. The chain links TRBV28 to TRBJ2-7; D is perhaps TRBD1 (5 bases). Germline V gene data show CDR1 as MDHEN and CDR2 as SYDVKM. The CDR3 spans 12 residues. Trimming shortened V by 6 bases and J by 6 bases, and 12 bases separated the two germline ends. The CDR3 reads CASSTTVGEQYF. DNA for the CDR3: TGTGCCAGCAGCACGACAGTCGGCGAGCAGTACTTC.

This clonotype was counted once. The rearrangement uses TRBV29-1 and TRBJ2-2; tentative D call: TRBD1 (5 bases). This CDR3 has 15 amino acids. V was trimmed by 1 base and J by 0 bases, leaving 9 bases between them. Germline loops: CDR1 SQVTM, CDR2 ANQGSEA. This CDR3 reads CSVEGETANTGELFF. CDR3 sequence (DNA): TGCAGCGTTGAAGGTGAGACAGCGAACACCGGGGAGCTGTTTTTT.

This clonotype has ten or more counts. J is TRBJ2-7 and V is TRBV5-1; no clear D gene. Germline CDR1 SGHRS, CDR2 YFSETQ. The CDR3 length is 16 residues. Trimming removed 6 bases from V and 1 base from J, with 20 bases in between. The DNA of the CDR3 is TGCGCCAGCACCCTACAACCCGGATACTCATCCTACGAGCAGTACTTC. This codes for CASTLQPGYSSYEQYF.

The chain couples TRBV7-3 to TRBJ2-1, with 7 bases matching TRBD2. Trimming cost V 11 bases and J 1 base; bases outside gene matches: 11. The CDR3 totals 15 residues. Germline V gene sequence: CDR1 SGHTA, CDR2 FQGTGA. CDR3 sequence reads: CARKPGLPSYNEQFF. Written as DNA, the CDR3 is TGTGCCCGCAAACCGGGACTACCTTCCTACAATGAGCAGTTCTTC.